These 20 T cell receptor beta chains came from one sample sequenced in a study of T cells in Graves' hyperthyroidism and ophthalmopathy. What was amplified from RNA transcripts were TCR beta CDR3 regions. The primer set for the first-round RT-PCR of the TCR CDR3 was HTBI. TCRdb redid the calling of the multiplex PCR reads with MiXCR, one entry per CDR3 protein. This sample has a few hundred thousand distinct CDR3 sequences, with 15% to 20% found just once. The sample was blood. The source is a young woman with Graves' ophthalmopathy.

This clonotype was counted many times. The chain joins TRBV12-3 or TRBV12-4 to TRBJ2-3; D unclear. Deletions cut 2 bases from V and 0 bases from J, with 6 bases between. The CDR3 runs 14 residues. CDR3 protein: CASSLPASTDTQYF. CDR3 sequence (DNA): TGTGCCAGCAGTTTACCAGCGAGCACAGATACGCAGTATTTT.

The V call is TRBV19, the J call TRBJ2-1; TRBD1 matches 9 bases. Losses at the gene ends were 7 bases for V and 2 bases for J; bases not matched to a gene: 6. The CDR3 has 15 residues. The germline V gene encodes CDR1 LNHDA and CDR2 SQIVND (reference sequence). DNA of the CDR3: TGTGCCAGTAAAGAGACAGGGGGAGCCTACAATGAGCAGTTCTTC. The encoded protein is CASKETGGAYNEQFF. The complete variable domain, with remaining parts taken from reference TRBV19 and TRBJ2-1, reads DGGITQSPKYLFRKEGQNVTLSCEQNLNHDAMYWYRQDPGQGLRLIYYSQIVNDFQKGDIAEGYSVSREKKESFPLTVTSAQKNPTAFYLCASKETGGAYNEQFFGPGTRLTVL.

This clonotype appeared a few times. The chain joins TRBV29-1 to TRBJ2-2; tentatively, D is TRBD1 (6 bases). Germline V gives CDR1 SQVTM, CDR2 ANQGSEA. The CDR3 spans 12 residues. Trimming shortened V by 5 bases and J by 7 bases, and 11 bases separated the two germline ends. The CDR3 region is CSVLQGIGELFF. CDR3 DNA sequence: TGCAGCGTTTTACAGGGAATCGGGGAGCTGTTTTTT.

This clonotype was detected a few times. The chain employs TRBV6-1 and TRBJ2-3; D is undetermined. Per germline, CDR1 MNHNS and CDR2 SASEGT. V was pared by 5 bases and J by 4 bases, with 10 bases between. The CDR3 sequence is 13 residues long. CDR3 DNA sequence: TGTGCCAGCAGTTTCCCCGCCCCAGATACGCAGTATTTT. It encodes CASSFPAPDTQYF.

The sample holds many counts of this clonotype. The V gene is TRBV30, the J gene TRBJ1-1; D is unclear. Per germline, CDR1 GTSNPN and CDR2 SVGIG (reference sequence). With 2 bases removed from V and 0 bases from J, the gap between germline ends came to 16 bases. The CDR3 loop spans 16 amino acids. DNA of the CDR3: TGTGCCTGGAGTAAAAGGCGGAGCCAGATGAACACTGAAGCTTTCTTT. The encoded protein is CAWSKRRSQMNTEAFF.

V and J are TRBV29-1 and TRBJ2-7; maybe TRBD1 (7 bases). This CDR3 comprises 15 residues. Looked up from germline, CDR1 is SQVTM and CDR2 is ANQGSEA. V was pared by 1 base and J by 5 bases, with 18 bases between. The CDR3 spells CSVEGTDRAGHEQYF. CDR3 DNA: TGCAGCGTTGAAGGGACCGACAGGGCGGGACACGAGCAGTACTTC.

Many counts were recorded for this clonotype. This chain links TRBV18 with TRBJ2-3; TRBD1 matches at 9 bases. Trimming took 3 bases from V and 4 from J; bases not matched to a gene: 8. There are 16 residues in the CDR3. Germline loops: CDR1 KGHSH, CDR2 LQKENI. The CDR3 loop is CASSPSGTGSADTQYF. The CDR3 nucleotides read TGTGCCAGCTCACCCTCCGGGACAGGGTCGGCAGATACGCAGTATTTT.

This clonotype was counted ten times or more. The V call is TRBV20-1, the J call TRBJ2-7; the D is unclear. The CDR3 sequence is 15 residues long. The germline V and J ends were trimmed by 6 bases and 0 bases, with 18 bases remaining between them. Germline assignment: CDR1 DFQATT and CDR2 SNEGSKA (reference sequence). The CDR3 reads CSAPDQAFISYEQYF. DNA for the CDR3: TGCAGTGCCCCAGATCAGGCCTTTATCTCCTACGAGCAGTACTTC.

The DNA for the CDR3 is TGTGCCAGCAGCCAAGCTCCTAGCGGGTACAATGAGCAGTTCTTC. Translation gives CASSQAPSGYNEQFF. The J gene is TRBJ2-1, the V gene TRBV3-1; 8 nucleotides match TRBD2. This CDR3 has 15 amino acids. V shed 1 base, J shed 4 bases, and the junction held 3 bases outside the gene matches. Germline CDR1 reads LGHDT; CDR2 reads YNNKEL (reference sequence).

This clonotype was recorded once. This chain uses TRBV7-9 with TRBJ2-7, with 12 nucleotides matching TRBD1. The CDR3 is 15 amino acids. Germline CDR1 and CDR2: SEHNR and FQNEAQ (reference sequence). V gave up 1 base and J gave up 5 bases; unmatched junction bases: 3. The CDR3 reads CASSLVGTGGDEQYF. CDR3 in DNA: TGTGCCAGCAGCTTAGTGGGGACAGGGGGCGACGAGCAGTACTTC.

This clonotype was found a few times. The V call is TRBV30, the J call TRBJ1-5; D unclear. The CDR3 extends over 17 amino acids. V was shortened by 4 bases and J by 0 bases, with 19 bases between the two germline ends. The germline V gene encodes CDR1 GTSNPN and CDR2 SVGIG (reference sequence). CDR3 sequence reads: CAWTALGTPYSNQPQHF. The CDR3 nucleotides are TGTGCCTGGACCGCATTGGGCACACCTTATAGCAATCAGCCCCAGCATTTT. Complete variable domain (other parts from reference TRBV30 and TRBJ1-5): SQTIHQWPATLVQPVGSPLSLECTVEGTSNPNLYWYRQAAGRGLQLLFYSVGIGQISSEVPQNLSASRPQDRQFILSSKKLLLSDSGFYLCAWTALGTPYSNQPQHFGDGTRLSIL.

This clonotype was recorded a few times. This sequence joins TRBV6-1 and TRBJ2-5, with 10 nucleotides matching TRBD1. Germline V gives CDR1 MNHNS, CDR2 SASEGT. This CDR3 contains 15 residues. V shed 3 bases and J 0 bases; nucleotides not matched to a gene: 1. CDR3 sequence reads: CASSEGQGHQETQYF. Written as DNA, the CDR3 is TGTGCCAGCAGTGAGGGACAGGGGCACCAAGAGACCCAGTACTTC.

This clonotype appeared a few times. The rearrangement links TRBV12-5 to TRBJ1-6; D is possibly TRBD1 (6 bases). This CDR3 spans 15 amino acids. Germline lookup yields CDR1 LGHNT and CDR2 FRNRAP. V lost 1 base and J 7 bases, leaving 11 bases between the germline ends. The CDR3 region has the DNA TGTGCTAGTGGTTTGGCGACAGGCGAAAATTCACCCCTCCACTTT. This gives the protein CASGLATGENSPLHF.

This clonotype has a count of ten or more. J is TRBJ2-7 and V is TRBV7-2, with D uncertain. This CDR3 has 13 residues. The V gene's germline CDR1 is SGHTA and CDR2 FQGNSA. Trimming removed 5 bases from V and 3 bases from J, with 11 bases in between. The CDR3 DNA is TGTGCCAGCAGCCCCCCTCCCCACTACGAGCAGTACTTC. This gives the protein CASSPPPHYEQYF. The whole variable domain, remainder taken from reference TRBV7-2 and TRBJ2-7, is GAGVSQSPSNKVTEKGKDVELRCDPISGHTALYWYRQSLGQGLEFLIYFQGNSAPDKSGLPSDRFSAERTGGSVSTLTIQRTQQEDSAVYLCASSPPPHYEQYFGPGTRLTVT.

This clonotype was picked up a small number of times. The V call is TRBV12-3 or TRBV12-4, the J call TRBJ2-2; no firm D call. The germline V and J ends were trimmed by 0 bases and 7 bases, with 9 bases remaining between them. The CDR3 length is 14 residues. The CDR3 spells CASSLALIVGELFF. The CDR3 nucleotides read TGTGCCAGCAGTTTAGCGCTGATTGTCGGGGAGCTGTTTTTT.

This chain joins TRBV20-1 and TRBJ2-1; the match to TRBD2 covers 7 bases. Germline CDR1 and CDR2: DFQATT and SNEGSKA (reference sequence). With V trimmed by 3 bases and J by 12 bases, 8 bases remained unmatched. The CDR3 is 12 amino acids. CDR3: CSASQGGDRQFF. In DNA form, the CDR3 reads TGCAGTGCTAGCCAGGGAGGGGATCGGCAGTTCTTC.

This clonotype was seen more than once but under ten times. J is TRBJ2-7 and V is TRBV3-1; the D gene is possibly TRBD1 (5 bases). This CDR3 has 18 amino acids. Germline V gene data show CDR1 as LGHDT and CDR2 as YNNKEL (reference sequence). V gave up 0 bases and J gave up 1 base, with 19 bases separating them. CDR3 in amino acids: CASSQEGPGMLGSYEQYF. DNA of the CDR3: TGTGCCAGCAGCCAAGAAGGCCCAGGGATGCTGGGGTCCTACGAGCAGTACTTC.

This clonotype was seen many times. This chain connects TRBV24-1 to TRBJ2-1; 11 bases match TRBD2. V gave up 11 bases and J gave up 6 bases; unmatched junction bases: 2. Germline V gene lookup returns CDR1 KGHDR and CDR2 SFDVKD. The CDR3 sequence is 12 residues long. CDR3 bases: TGTGCCATCACTAGCGGGAGCAATGAGCAGTTCTTC. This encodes CAITSGSNEQFF.

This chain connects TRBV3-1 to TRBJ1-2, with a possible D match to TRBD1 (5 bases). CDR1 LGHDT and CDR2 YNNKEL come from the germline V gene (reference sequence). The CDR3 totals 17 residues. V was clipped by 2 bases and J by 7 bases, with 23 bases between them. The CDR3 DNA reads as TGTGCCAGCAGCCAACGAGACTCAGGGTTATCTTTCCTTGGCTACACCTTC. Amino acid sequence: CASSQRDSGLSFLGYTF.

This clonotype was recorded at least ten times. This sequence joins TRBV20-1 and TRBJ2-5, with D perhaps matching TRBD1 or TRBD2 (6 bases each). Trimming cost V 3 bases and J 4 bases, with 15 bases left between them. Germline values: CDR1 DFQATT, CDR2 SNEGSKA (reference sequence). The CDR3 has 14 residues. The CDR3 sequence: CSARAGGGPETQYF. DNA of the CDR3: TGCAGTGCTAGGGCCGGAGGGGGGCCAGAGACCCAGTACTTC.